A single sample gave rise to the 30 T cell receptor beta chains below, sequenced in a study of blood T cells in healthy people across ages. Using a J-beta primer mix together with a sample-barcoded 5' primer, a second PCR was run for roughly 7 to 12 cycles. MiXCR, applied by TCRdb to the 5' RACE reads, yields one record per CDR3 protein. Of approximately 400,000 distinct CDR3 sequences in the sample, roughly half were seen once. The sample comprised blood. Receptors originate from a man aged 55 to 70 in good health.

The chain uses TRBV29-1 and TRBJ2-1, with D perhaps matching TRBD1 or TRBD2 (6 bases each). The V gene lost 6 bases and the J gene lost 3 bases, with 21 bases spanning the gap. Germline loops: CDR1 SQVTM, CDR2 ANQGSEA. The CDR3 is 16 amino acids. The CDR3 protein is CSVPGGLGAGYNEQFF. In DNA, the CDR3 is TGCAGCGTCCCTGGGGGGTTGGGGGCCGGCTACAATGAGCAGTTCTTC.

This chain connects TRBV20-1 to TRBJ1-3, with 9 nucleotides matching TRBD1. The CDR3 sequence is 17 residues long. Germline CDR1 reads DFQATT; CDR2 reads SNEGSKA (reference sequence). J lost 0 bases, V lost 0 bases, and 6 bases had no gene match. The CDR3 DNA is TGCAGTGCTAGAGATGGGACAGGGTTTTCCTCTGGAAACACCATATATTTT. Residues: CSARDGTGFSSGNTIYF.

This clonotype was observed a handful of times. This rearrangement joins TRBV3-1 to TRBJ2-3; TRBD2 is a possible D gene (5 bases). Germline V gene lookup returns CDR1 LGHDT and CDR2 YNNKEL (reference sequence). The CDR3 is made up of 20 amino acids. The V gene lost 0 bases and the J gene lost 2 bases, with 24 bases spanning the gap. Here the CDR3 DNA reads TGTGCCAGCAGCCAAGAAGGAGAGGTCAGGCGAGGGCTCGACACAGATACGCAGTATTTT. This encodes CASSQEGEVRRGLDTDTQYF.

This clonotype appeared many times. The chain combines TRBV30 with TRBJ2-3, with a weak D call TRBD1 (6 bases). The CDR3 is 14 amino acids. V was shortened by 2 bases and J by 4 bases, with 13 bases between the two germline ends. Germline V gives CDR1 GTSNPN, CDR2 SVGIG (reference sequence). For the CDR3, the DNA is TGTGCCTGGAGTATGGGCCCAGGGGCAGATACGCAGTATTTT. It yields the protein CAWSMGPGADTQYF. The full variable domain, with the rest looked up from reference TRBV30 and TRBJ2-3, is SQTIHQWPATLVQPVGSPLSLECTVEGTSNPNLYWYRQAAGRGLQLLFYSVGIGQISSEVPQNLSASRPQDRQFILSSKKLLLSDSGFYLCAWSMGPGADTQYFGPGTRLTVL.

This clonotype was seen many times. The CDR3 DNA sequence: TGTGCCAGCAGTTTAGCGCAACAGACCGAGCAGTACTTC. This translates into CASSLAQQTEQYF. V and J are TRBV12-3 or TRBV12-4 and TRBJ2-7; D ambiguous. Trimming took off 0 bases at V and 6 bases at J, with 9 bases between the two ends. The CDR3 sequence is 13 residues long.

The chain joins TRBV11-2 to TRBJ2-1, with TRBD1 identical over 7 bases. The CDR3 spans 14 residues. Looked up from germline, CDR1 is SGHAT and CDR2 is FQNNGV. The ends lost 2 bases at V and 6 bases at J; junction bases unmatched: 4. The CDR3 loop is CASSLLRQGNEQFF. In DNA, the CDR3 is TGTGCCAGCAGCTTACTTCGACAGGGCAATGAGCAGTTCTTC.

The chain links TRBV12-5 to TRBJ2-5, with 7 bases identical to TRBD2. Germline CDR1 LGHNT, CDR2 FRNRAP. J was trimmed by 5 bases and V by 4 bases; bases with no gene match: 13. The CDR3 is 16 residues long. This CDR3 reads CASGSGGDLRQETQYF. In DNA form, the CDR3 reads TGTGCTAGTGGTTCGGGGGGAGACCTCCGTCAGGAGACCCAGTACTTC.

The chain combines TRBV5-1 with TRBJ1-5; possible D gene TRBD1, 6 bases. Per germline, CDR1 SGHRS and CDR2 YFSETQ. V lost 9 bases to trimming and J lost 2 bases, with 18 bases between them. The CDR3 sequence is 15 residues long. CDR3 DNA: TGCGCCACCCACTGGAGGGGGAGCGGCAATCAGCCCCAGCATTTT. It specifies CATHWRGSGNQPQHF.

Only a few counts were recorded for this clonotype. This chain uses TRBV29-1 with TRBJ2-5; D is uncertain. V lost 3 bases, J lost 5 bases, and 10 bases lay in between. This CDR3 comprises 12 residues. In germline, CDR1 is SQVTM, CDR2 ANQGSEA. CDR3 residues: CSVEGLRETQYF. The CDR3 region has the DNA TGCAGCGTTGAGGGTCTTCGGGAGACCCAGTACTTC.

The CDR3, as DNA: TGTGCCAGCAGGCCCTGGGCCCCGTGGGATGAGCAGTTCTTC. Amino acid sequence: CASRPWAPWDEQFF. The chain uses TRBV12-3 or TRBV12-4 and TRBJ2-1, with D hard to call. Trimming took off 6 bases at V and 8 bases at J, with 17 bases between the two ends. This CDR3 region has 14 residues.

The chain links TRBV28 to TRBJ1-2, with unresolved D. V lost 10 bases to trimming and J lost 3 bases, with 18 bases between them. Per germline, CDR1 MDHEN and CDR2 SYDVKM. The CDR3 extends over 14 amino acids. The CDR3 coding sequence is TGTGCCACCATTGATGCGGGTGGAGACTATGGCTACACCTTC. Its translation is CATIDAGGDYGYTF.

Notes on this clonotype: This sequence may be a read error, since a much larger clone differs from it by one base. The gene calls are TRBV5-1 and TRBJ2-3, with D unclear. Trimming removed 0 bases from V and 8 bases from J, with 13 bases in between. The CDR3 length is 14 residues. In germline, CDR1 is SGHRS, CDR2 YFSETQ. Written as DNA, the CDR3 is TGCGCCAGCAGCTTGGCCACGGCATCAGTTACGCAGTATTTT. This codes for CASSLATASVTQYF.

This clonotype has more than one count but fewer than ten. It may be a read error: a sequence one base away is much more abundant. This rearrangement joins TRBV5-1 to TRBJ2-7; D tentatively fits TRBD1 or TRBD2 (5 bases each). The CDR3 is 15 residues long. The germline V gene has CDR1 SGHRS and CDR2 YFSETQ. Trimming took 2 bases from V and 7 from J, leaving 19 bases between them. The CDR3 spells CASSFVVGEDNEQYF. The CDR3 coding sequence is TGCGCCAGCAGCTTTGTGGTGGGAGAGGACAATGAGCAGTACTTC.

A word on this clonotype: A far larger clone is off by one base, so a read error is likely. This sequence joins TRBV7-9 and TRBJ2-1; D remains ambiguous. The V gene's germline CDR1 is SEHNR and CDR2 FQNEAQ (reference sequence). V shed 2 bases and J shed 13 bases, with 9 bases lying between them. This CDR3 is 11 amino acids long. The CDR3 protein is CASSLKETQFF. In DNA, the CDR3 is TGTGCCAGCAGCTTAAAAGAGACCCAGTTCTTC.

The V call is TRBV9, the J call TRBJ2-7, with no clear D. The DNA matches TRBJ2-5 better at its end, which makes the J call doubtful. Germline V gives CDR1 SGDLS, CDR2 YYNGEE. The CDR3 runs 12 residues. CDR3 sequence (DNA): TGTGCCAGCAACGCGGTCGGGGAGACCCAGTACTTC. This sequence encodes CASNAVGETQYF.

This clonotype was found a few times. The chain uses TRBV29-1 and TRBJ2-7; the match to TRBD1 covers 7 bases. CDR1 and CDR2 (germline): SQVTM, ANQGSEA. After removal of 4 bases from V and 2 bases from J, the junction contained 8 bases not matched to a gene. This CDR3 comprises 14 residues. CDR3 nucleotides: TGCAGCGTTGTATCACGGACAGGACCCTACGAGCAGTACTTC. It encodes CSVVSRTGPYEQYF.

The rearrangement joins TRBV5-1 to TRBJ2-4; perhaps D is TRBD1 or TRBD2 (6 bases each). The J call may not be correct, given that the DNA end is closer to TRBJ2-7. Germline V gives CDR1 SGHRS, CDR2 YFSETQ. The CDR3 covers 15 residues. This CDR3 is CASSFGGLDTYEQYF. CDR3 nucleotide sequence: TGCGCCAGCAGCTTTGGGGGGCTAGACACCTACGAGCAGTACTTC.

Details on this clonotype: A junction end diverges from the germline sequence, so it may reflect a read error. The DNA for the CDR3 is TGCGCCAGCAGCTTCCCGGGACCAGAAAGAGAGTCCCAGTACTTC. It specifies CASSFPGPERESQYF. J is TRBJ2-5 and V is TRBV5-1; D is possibly TRBD1 or TRBD2 (5 bases each). The V gene's germline CDR1 is SGHRS and CDR2 YFSETQ. The CDR3 runs to 15 residues.

This clonotype was detected once. The V and J genes are TRBV15 and TRBJ2-2; 9 nucleotides match TRBD2. Germline lookup yields CDR1 LNHNV and CDR2 YYDKDF (reference sequence). J gave up 1 base and V 0 bases, and 9 bases lay outside the gene matches. The CDR3 is 19 amino acids. This CDR3 reads CATSREASGGPLNTGELFF. The CDR3 DNA is TGTGCCACCAGCAGAGAAGCCAGCGGGGGGCCTCTGAACACCGGGGAGCTGTTTTTT. The full variable domain, rest sourced from reference TRBV15 and TRBJ2-2, is DAMVIQNPRYQVTQFGKPVTLSCSQTLNHNVMYWYQQKSSQAPKLLFHYYDKDFNNEADTPDNFQSRRPNTSFCFLDIRSPGLGDTAMYLCATSREASGGPLNTGELFFGEGSRLTVL.

There are a few counts of this clonotype. The chain employs TRBV7-9 and TRBJ2-7, with TRBD2 as a possible D gene (6 bases). In germline, CDR1 is SEHNR, CDR2 FQNEAQ (reference sequence). V was cut by 5 bases and J by 1 base, with 15 bases left in between. This CDR3 has 15 amino acids. The CDR3 protein is CASSPWGEKSYEQYF. The DNA for the CDR3 is TGTGCCAGCAGCCCCTGGGGGGAGAAGTCCTACGAGCAGTACTTC.

The chain has TRBV4-2 and TRBJ2-1; TRBD1 agrees at 7 bases. CDR1 LGHNA and CDR2 YNFKEQ come from the germline V gene. This CDR3 is 15 amino acids long. V was clipped by 0 bases and J by 15 bases; unmatched bases: 14. For the CDR3, the DNA is TGTGCCAGCAGCCAAGATGTAGGGACAGATCCTCCCCGGTTCTTC. Translated: CASSQDVGTDPPRFF.

This chain links TRBV6-6 with TRBJ2-1; 10 nucleotides align to TRBD2. The J call could be wrong; TRBJ2-7 is a better fit for the DNA end. From germline, CDR1 is MNHNY and CDR2 SVGAGI (reference sequence). The CDR3 has 14 residues. The CDR3 is CASSPTSGPNEQYF. CDR3 nucleotide sequence: TGTGCCAGCAGCCCGACTAGCGGGCCAAATGAGCAGTACTTC.

This clonotype was picked up a small number of times. The CDR3 DNA follows: TGTGCCAGCAGCCAAGGTACTACCCTAGAGACCCAGTACTTC. Translating gives CASSQGTTLETQYF. The chain employs TRBV3-1 and TRBJ2-5; D gene uncertain. Per germline, CDR1 LGHDT and CDR2 YNNKEL (reference sequence). This CDR3 has 14 amino acids. V was cut by 1 base and J by 4 bases, with 10 bases left in between.

This clonotype was recorded a few times. The rearrangement uses TRBV7-9 and TRBJ2-6; D gene uncertain. Germline lookup yields CDR1 SEHNR and CDR2 FQNEAQ (reference sequence). Trimming shortened V by 5 bases and J by 4 bases, and 12 bases separated the two germline ends. There are 15 residues in the CDR3. DNA of the CDR3: TGTGCCAGCAGCGATAGACGGGCCGGGGCCAACGTCCTGACTTTC. It encodes CASSDRRAGANVLTF.

V is TRBV27 and J is TRBJ2-1; D remains unclear. The length of the CDR3 is 14 residues. V lost 7 bases, J lost 2 bases, and 12 bases lay in between. CDR1 is MNHEY and CDR2 is SMNVEV in the germline V gene (reference sequence). The CDR3 is CASKFSGTYNEQFF. The CDR3 DNA sequence: TGTGCCAGCAAGTTTTCAGGTACCTACAATGAGCAGTTCTTC.

The table lists this clonotype with many counts. The chain combines TRBV5-6 with TRBJ2-5; D is uncertain. This CDR3 is built from 13 residues. Germline CDR1 reads SGHDT; CDR2 reads YYEEEE. V lost 0 bases and J lost 1, with 4 bases in between. Here the CDR3 DNA reads TGTGCCAGCAGCTTGGGGTTCCAAGAGACCCAGTACTTC. Residues: CASSLGFQETQYF.

This clonotype has more than one count but fewer than ten. The V gene is TRBV20-1, the J gene TRBJ2-7; 15 bases align to TRBD2. The germline V gene has CDR1 DFQATT and CDR2 SNEGSKA (reference sequence). Trimming at V came to 6 bases and at J to 3 bases, leaving 6 bases not matched to a gene. The length of the CDR3 is 15 residues. In DNA form, the CDR3 reads TGCAGTGCCCCCTGGACTAGCGGGAGGGACTACGAGCAGTACTTC. It is translated as CSAPWTSGRDYEQYF.

The chain uses TRBV3-1 and TRBJ2-5, with no clear D. V was trimmed by 0 bases and J by 1 base, leaving 9 bases between them. Looked up from germline, CDR1 is LGHDT and CDR2 is YNNKEL (reference sequence). The CDR3 is 15 residues long. CDR3 amino acids: CASSQDLNTQETQYF. Here the CDR3 DNA reads TGTGCCAGCAGCCAAGACTTGAATACCCAAGAGACCCAGTACTTC.

The chain links TRBV20-1 to TRBJ2-5, with 9 bases lining up with TRBD1. The V segment lost 5 bases and the J segment 2 bases; nucleotides outside the gene matches: 6. The CDR3 contains 14 residues. Germline V gene lookup returns CDR1 DFQATT and CDR2 SNEGSKA (reference sequence). CDR3 in amino acids: CSAPRDRAQETQYF. CDR3 bases: TGCAGTGCTCCACGGGACAGGGCGCAAGAGACCCAGTACTTC.

The CDR3: CASALRDRGGEPDTQYF. Written as DNA, the CDR3 is TGCGCCAGCGCTCTGAGGGACAGGGGTGGCGAGCCAGATACGCAGTATTTT. V and J are TRBV5-1 and TRBJ2-3; the match to TRBD1 covers 10 bases. This CDR3 region has 17 residues. V was clipped by 7 bases and J by 4 bases; unmatched bases: 15. Germline lookup yields CDR1 SGHRS and CDR2 YFSETQ.